Listed below are T cell receptor beta chains from one sample, sequenced in a study of CD8+CD57+ T cells in acquired aplastic anemia. TCRdb recomputed calls from the reads with MiXCR, one row per CDR3 protein. The sample lists around 150,000 distinct CDR3 sequences; approximately 40% were seen once. The sequenced sample was sorted CD4+, CD8+, or CD8+CD57+ T cells (not recorded which) from PBMCs. The receptors shown here come from a human donor in good health. The CDR3 runs from the conserved cysteine through the conserved F or W. D genes are given only for firm matches. The size field is filled for only some rows; it gives once, few, many or a size class.

length: 16
J: TRBJ2-1
D: TRBD2
V: TRBV11-1
size: many
CDR3: CASSFIAGGYGNEQFF
DNA: TGTGCCAGCAGCTTTATAGCGGGAGGGTATGGCAATGAGCAGTTCTTC

length: 10
J: TRBJ2-7
D: -
V: TRBV10-3
size: -
CDR3: CAVATYEQYF
DNA: TGTGCCGTCGCGACCTACGAGCAGTACTTC

length: 18
J: TRBJ2-2
D: -
V: TRBV14
size: many
CDR3: CASSQRGRGTSNTGELFF
DNA: TGTGCCAGCAGCCAGAGGGGGCGGGGGACCTCGAACACCGGGGAGCTGTTTTTT

length: 14
J: TRBJ1-5
D: TRBD1
V: TRBV7-6
size: many
CDR3: CASSEGGSHQPQHF
DNA: TGTGCCAGCAGCGAAGGGGGCAGTCATCAGCCCCAGCATTTT

length: 8
J: TRBJ1-6
D: -
V: TRBV9
size: few
CDR3: CASSPLHF
DNA: TGTGCCAGCAGCCCTCTCCACTTT

length: 15
J: TRBJ1-6
D: TRBD1
V: TRBV6-5
size: many
CDR3: CASSYSGTANSPLHF
DNA: TGTGCCAGCAGTTACTCCGGGACAGCTAATTCACCCCTCCACTTT

length: 15
J: TRBJ2-7
D: -
V: TRBV14
size: -
CDR3: CASSNPRSRSYEQYF
DNA: TGTGCCAGCAGTAACCCTAGATCCCGCTCCTACGAGCAGTACTTC

length: 16
J: TRBJ2-2
D: TRBD1
V: TRBV20-1
size: few
CDR3: CSARGSRGLGTGELFF
DNA: TGCAGTGCTAGAGGGAGCAGGGGGCTGGGAACCGGGGAGCTGTTTTTT

length: 12
J: TRBJ2-7
D: -
V: TRBV7-9
size: many
CDR3: CASSLALDEQYF
DNA: TGTGCCAGCAGCTTAGCTCTCGACGAGCAGTACTTC

length: 14
J: TRBJ1-1
D: TRBD1
V: TRBV27
size: -
CDR3: CASTPDRVNTEAFF
DNA: TGTGCCAGCACCCCCGACAGGGTGAACACTGAAGCTTTCTTT

length: 12
J: TRBJ2-6
D: TRBD1
V: TRBV2
size: -
CDR3: CASRSGGNVLTF
DNA: TGTGCCAGCCGCTCAGGGGGCAACGTCCTGACTTTC

length: 15
J: TRBJ1-5
D: -
V: TRBV19
size: -
CDR3: CASSMVSGGNQPQHF
DNA: TGTGCCAGTAGTATGGTCTCCGGGGGCAATCAGCCCCAGCATTTT

length: 13
J: TRBJ2-4
D: TRBD2
V: TRBV2
size: -
CDR3: CASSEFAGGIQYF
DNA: TGTGCCAGCAGTGAATTCGCGGGGGGGATTCAGTACTTC

length: 15
J: TRBJ2-7
D: -
V: TRBV9
size: many
CDR3: CASSVGGGNSYEQYF
DNA: TGTGCCAGCAGCGTAGGTGGCGGCAACTCCTACGAGCAGTACTTC

length: 12
J: TRBJ2-5
D: -
V: TRBV5-4
size: many
CDR3: CASSLEMETQYF
DNA: TGTGCCAGCAGCTTAGAGATGGAGACCCAGTACTTC

length: 14
J: TRBJ1-5
D: -
V: TRBV10-3
size: -
CDR3: CAISDLREDQPQHF
DNA: TGTGCCATCAGTGACCTGAGGGAGGATCAGCCCCAGCATTTT

length: 13
J: TRBJ2-1
D: -
V: TRBV4-1
size: -
CDR3: CASSRLGANEQFF
DNA: TGCGCCAGCAGCCGCCTGGGGGCGAATGAGCAGTTCTTC

length: 17
J: TRBJ2-5
D: TRBD2
V: TRBV11-1
size: -
CDR3: CASSQGSGGAKEVTQYF
DNA: TGTGCCAGCAGCCAAGGTAGCGGGGGGGCGAAAGAAGTGACCCAGTACTTC

length: 14
J: TRBJ2-7
D: -
V: TRBV24-1
size: -
CDR3: CATSSSGSSYEQYF
DNA: TGTGCCACTAGTAGTAGCGGCAGCTCCTACGAGCAGTACTTC

length: 15
J: TRBJ2-1
D: -
V: TRBV10-3
size: -
CDR3: CASSLEGSSCNEQFF
DNA: TGTGCCAGCAGCCTAGAGGGGAGCTCCTGCAATGAGCAGTTCTTC

length: 12
J: TRBJ1-5
D: -
V: TRBV19
size: -
CDR3: CASGELSETQHF
DNA: TGTGCCAGTGGGGAGTTGAGTGAGACCCAGCATTTT

length: 15
J: TRBJ2-7
D: -
V: TRBV7-9
size: -
CDR3: CASSLAWGETYEQYF
DNA: TGTGCCAGCAGCCTCGCCTGGGGGGAAACCTACGAGCAGTACTTC

length: 13
J: TRBJ2-3
D: -
V: TRBV20-1
size: many
CDR3: CSARGLEGDTQYF
DNA: TGCAGTGCTAGAGGACTAGAGGGGGATACGCAGTATTTT

length: 14
J: TRBJ2-7
D: -
V: TRBV6-1
size: many
CDR3: CASRIRTVRYEQYF
DNA: TGTGCCAGCAGAATCAGGACAGTCCGCTACGAGCAGTACTTC

length: 13
J: TRBJ1-2
D: -
V: TRBV7-8
size: -
CDR3: CASSLALRNGYTF
DNA: TGTGCCAGCAGCTTAGCCCTCAGGAATGGCTACACCTTC

length: 17
J: TRBJ2-7
D: -
V: TRBV7-7
size: -
CDR3: CASSFAVPWFWGYEQYF
DNA: TGTGCTAGCAGCTTCGCTGTGCCCTGGTTTTGGGGCTACGAGCAGTACTTC

length: 13
J: TRBJ2-3
D: TRBD2
V: TRBV29-1
size: few
CDR3: CSVLGTSGSPMYF
DNA: TGCAGCGTTTTGGGGACTAGCGGGAGTCCCATGTATTTT

length: 14
J: TRBJ1-1
D: TRBD1
V: TRBV25-1
size: many
CDR3: CASVGWQGQTEAFF
DNA: TGTGCCAGCGTCGGTTGGCAGGGACAGACTGAAGCTTTCTTT

length: 12
J: TRBJ1-2
D: -
V: TRBV7-2
size: many
CDR3: CASSLGHYGYTF
DNA: TGCGCCAGCAGTTTGGGACATTATGGCTACACCTTC

length: 13
J: TRBJ2-7
D: TRBD1
V: TRBV5-1
size: many
CDR3: CASRGTGGLEQYF
DNA: TGCGCCAGCCGCGGGACAGGGGGCTTGGAGCAGTACTTC

length: 14
J: TRBJ2-7
D: -
V: TRBV6-1
size: -
CDR3: CASRTTAPEGEQYF
DNA: TGTGCCAGCAGAACAACAGCGCCTGAAGGGGAGCAGTACTTC

length: 12
J: TRBJ1-1
D: -
V: TRBV7-9
size: many
CDR3: CASSPSVTEAFF
DNA: TGTGCCAGCAGTCCCTCTGTGACTGAAGCTTTCTTT

length: 14
J: TRBJ1-4
D: -
V: TRBV19
size: -
CDR3: CASSKWGLYEKLFF
DNA: TGTGCCAGTAGTAAGTGGGGCCTGTATGAAAAACTGTTTTTT

length: 14
J: TRBJ1-5
D: -
V: TRBV7-8
size: -
CDR3: CASSFLGGDSPQHF
DNA: TGTGCCAGCAGCTTCCTTGGGGGGGACTCGCCCCAGCATTTT

length: 12
J: TRBJ1-2
D: -
V: TRBV20-1
size: few
CDR3: CSARAVSGGYTF
DNA: TGCAGTGCTAGAGCGGTTAGCGGTGGCTACACCTTC

length: 16
J: TRBJ2-3
D: -
V: TRBV7-8
size: -
CDR3: CASSLASRPDLGTQYF
DNA: TGTGCCAGCAGCTTAGCGAGTAGGCCGGACCTGGGTACGCAGTATTTT

length: 16
J: TRBJ1-1
D: -
V: TRBV7-9
size: many
CDR3: CASSLARLADGTEAFF
DNA: TGTGCCAGCAGCTTAGCAAGGCTGGCAGATGGGACTGAAGCTTTCTTT

length: 14
J: TRBJ2-2
D: -
V: TRBV29-1
size: -
CDR3: CSAVKALGTGELFF
DNA: TGCAGCGCTGTTAAAGCGTTGGGGACCGGGGAGCTGTTTTTT

length: 15
J: TRBJ2-2
D: TRBD1
V: TRBV12-3/TRBV12-4
size: many
CDR3: CASTRDSTNTGELFF
DNA: TGTGCCAGCACCAGGGACAGTACGAACACCGGGGAGCTGTTTTTT

length: 17
J: TRBJ2-6
D: -
V: TRBV5-4
size: -
CDR3: CASSLGGGLSGANVLTF
DNA: TGTGCCAGCAGCTTGGGGGGTGGCCTCTCTGGGGCCAACGTCCTGACTTTC

length: 16
J: TRBJ2-7
D: TRBD1
V: TRBV19
size: many
CDR3: CASSTLRTGGPNEQYF
DNA: TGTGCCAGTAGTACGCTAAGGACAGGGGGCCCAAACGAGCAGTACTTC

length: 17
J: TRBJ2-3
D: TRBD1
V: TRBV6-5
size: few
CDR3: CASSYSVKGQGTDTQYF
DNA: TGTGCCAGCAGTTACTCGGTGAAGGGACAGGGCACAGATACGCAGTATTTT

length: 13
J: TRBJ2-7
D: -
V: TRBV20-1
size: many
CDR3: CSARPGLTGEQYF
DNA: TGCAGTGCTAGACCCGGTCTTACCGGCGAGCAGTACTTC

length: 13
J: TRBJ2-3
D: -
V: TRBV10-3
size: many
CDR3: CAISDDPTDTQYF
DNA: TGTGCCATCAGTGACGATCCCACAGATACGCAGTATTTT

length: 14
J: TRBJ2-1
D: TRBD2
V: TRBV19
size: -
CDR3: CASSGGSSYNEQFF
DNA: TGTGCCAGTTCGGGGGGGAGCTCCTACAATGAGCAGTTCTTC

length: 14
J: TRBJ1-4
D: TRBD1
V: TRBV5-1
size: many
CDR3: CASSYRGRDEKLFF
DNA: TGCGCCAGCAGCTACAGGGGTAGGGATGAAAAACTGTTTTTT

length: 16
J: TRBJ1-6
D: TRBD1
V: TRBV2
size: -
CDR3: CASRGGQSSYNSPLHF
DNA: TGTGCCAGCAGAGGGGGACAGAGCTCCTATAATTCACCCCTCCACTTT

length: 14
J: TRBJ2-7
D: TRBD1
V: TRBV15
size: -
CDR3: CATSTLQGIYEQYF
DNA: TGTGCCACCAGCACCTTACAGGGGATCTACGAGCAGTACTTC